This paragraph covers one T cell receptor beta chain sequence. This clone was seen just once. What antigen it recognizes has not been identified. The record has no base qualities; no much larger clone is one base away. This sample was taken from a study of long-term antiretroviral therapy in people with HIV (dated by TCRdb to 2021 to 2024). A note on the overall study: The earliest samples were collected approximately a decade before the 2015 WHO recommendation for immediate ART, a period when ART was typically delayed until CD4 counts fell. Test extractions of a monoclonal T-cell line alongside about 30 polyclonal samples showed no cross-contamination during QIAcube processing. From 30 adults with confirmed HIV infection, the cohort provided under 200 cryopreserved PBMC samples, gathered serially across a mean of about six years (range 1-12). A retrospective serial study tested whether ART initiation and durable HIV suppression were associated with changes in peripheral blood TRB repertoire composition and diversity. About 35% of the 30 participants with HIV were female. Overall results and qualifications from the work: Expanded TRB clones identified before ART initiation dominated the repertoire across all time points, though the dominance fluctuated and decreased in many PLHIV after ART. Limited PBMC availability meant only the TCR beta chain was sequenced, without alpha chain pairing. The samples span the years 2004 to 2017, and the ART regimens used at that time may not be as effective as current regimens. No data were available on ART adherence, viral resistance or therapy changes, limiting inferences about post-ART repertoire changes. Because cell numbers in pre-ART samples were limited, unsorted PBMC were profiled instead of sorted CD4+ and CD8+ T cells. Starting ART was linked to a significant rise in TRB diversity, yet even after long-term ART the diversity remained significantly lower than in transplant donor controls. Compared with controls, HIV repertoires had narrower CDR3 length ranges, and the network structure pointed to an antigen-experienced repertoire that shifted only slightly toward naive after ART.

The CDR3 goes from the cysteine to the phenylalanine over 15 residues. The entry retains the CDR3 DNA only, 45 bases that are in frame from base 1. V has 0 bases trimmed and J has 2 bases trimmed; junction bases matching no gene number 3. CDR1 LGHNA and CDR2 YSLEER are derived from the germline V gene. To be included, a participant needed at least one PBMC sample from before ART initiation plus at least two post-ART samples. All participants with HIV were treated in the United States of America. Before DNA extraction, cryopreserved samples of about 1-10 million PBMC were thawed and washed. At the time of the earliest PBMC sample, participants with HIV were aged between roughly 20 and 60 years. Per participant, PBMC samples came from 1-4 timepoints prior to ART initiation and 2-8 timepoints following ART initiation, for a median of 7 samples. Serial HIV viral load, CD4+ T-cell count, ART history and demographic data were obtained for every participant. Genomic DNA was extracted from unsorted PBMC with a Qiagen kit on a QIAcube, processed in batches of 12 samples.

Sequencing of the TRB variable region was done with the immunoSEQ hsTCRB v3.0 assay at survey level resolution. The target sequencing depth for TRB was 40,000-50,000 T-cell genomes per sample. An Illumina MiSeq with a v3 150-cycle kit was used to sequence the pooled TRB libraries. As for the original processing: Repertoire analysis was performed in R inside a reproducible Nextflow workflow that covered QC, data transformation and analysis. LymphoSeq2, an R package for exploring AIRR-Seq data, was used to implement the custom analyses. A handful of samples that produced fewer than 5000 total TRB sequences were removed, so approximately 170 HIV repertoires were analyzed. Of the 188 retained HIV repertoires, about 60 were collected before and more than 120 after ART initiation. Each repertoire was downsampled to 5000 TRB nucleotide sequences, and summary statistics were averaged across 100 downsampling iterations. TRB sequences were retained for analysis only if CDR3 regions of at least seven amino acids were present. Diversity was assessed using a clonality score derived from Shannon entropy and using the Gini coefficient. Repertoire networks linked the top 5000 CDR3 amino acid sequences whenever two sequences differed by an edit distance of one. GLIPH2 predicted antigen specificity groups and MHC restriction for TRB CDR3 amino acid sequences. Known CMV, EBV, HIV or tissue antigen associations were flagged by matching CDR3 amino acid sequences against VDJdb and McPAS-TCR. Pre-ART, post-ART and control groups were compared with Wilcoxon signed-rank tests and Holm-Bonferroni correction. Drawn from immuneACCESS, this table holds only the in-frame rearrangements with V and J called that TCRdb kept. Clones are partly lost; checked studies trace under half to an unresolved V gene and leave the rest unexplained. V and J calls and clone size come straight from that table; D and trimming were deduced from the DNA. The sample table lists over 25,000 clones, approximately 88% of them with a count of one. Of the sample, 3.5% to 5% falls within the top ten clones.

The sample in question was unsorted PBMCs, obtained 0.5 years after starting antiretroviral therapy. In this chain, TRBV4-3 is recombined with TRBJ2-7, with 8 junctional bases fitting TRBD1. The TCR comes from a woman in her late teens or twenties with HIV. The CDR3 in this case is CASSQDPQGAYEQYF. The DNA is TGCGCCAGCAGCCAAGATCCACAGGGGGCCTACGAGCAGTACTTC.